This T cell receptor (beta chain) is from a study of radiation and T cells in renal cell carcinoma (dated by TCRdb to about 2020). In the study overall: Samples came from a clinical trial, in which primary renal cell carcinomas received 15 Gy stereotactic body radiation therapy followed by nephrectomy 4 weeks later. In total, 53 samples underwent TCR beta sequencing: some 25 tumors plus 27 peripheral blood samples. Across all 50 or so samples, 4,016,671 unique CDR3 nucleotide sequences, encoding 2.5 million to 3 million unique CDR3 amino acid sequences, were identified.

This clone occurred once. The antigen it recognizes is unknown. Per-nucleotide qualities are absent, and no much larger clonotype sits a single base away. Reading the label with the study, this specimen's time point is: blood 2 weeks post-SBRT. The treatment or condition label for this specimen denotes: 15 Gy SBRT to primary tumor, nephrectomy 4 weeks later. Serial peripheral blood from radiation-treated patients was sampled at baseline, 2 weeks and 4 weeks after SBRT to track tumor-enriched clonotypes. Renal cell carcinoma with clear cell pathology was present in all patients. The QIAamp DNA Blood Mini Kit (Qiagen) was used to prepare genomic DNA for TCR sequencing. Samples were included in the analyses only if all quality control checks were passed. Beyond this particular receptor, the publication reports: In blood, the top tumor clonotypes increased between baseline and 2 weeks post-radiation and then shrank by 4 weeks, which suggests that tumor-resident clones expanded only transiently. Because pretreatment tumor biopsies were not available, the baseline intratumoral presence of clonotypes could not be determined. Because the trial had a single-armed design, the trial could not examine how radiation dose or scheduling affected the TCR repertoire. Dynamics of the blood repertoire were not tracked past 4 weeks after treatment.

Following the manufacturer's recommendations, the immunoSEQ kit was used to generate TCR beta libraries from genomic DNA. For library preparation, a first multiplex PCR was performed with proprietary primers, followed by a second PCR in which unique barcodes were added, and bead cleanups were performed after each round. Each sample batch included a kit-provided positive control reaction and a negative control reaction. The final libraries were assessed on an Agilent 4200 TapeStation D1000 ScreenTape, pooled by volume, and quantified by qPCR. Sequencing was performed on an Illumina NextSeq500 with a MidOutput 150-cycle cartridge, and 156 Read1 and 15 Index1 cycles were run with kit custom primers. The pooled library was loaded at roughly 1 pM, with a roughly 22% PhiX control spiked in. Regarding the original processing steps: The vendor-processed data were analyzed in R, and a clonotype was defined as all T cells that share the same CDR3 nucleotide sequence. For clone abundance analyses, frequencies were normalized to the 10,000 most abundant clones per sample. Public T cell clones, which averaged fewer than five per sample, were excluded before analysis. An abundance difference of at least 32-fold between compartments was the criterion for calling clonotypes tumor-enriched or baseline blood-enriched. A beta-binomial differential abundance model was used to identify clonotypes that expanded or contracted between blood time points. The Baroni-Urbani and Buser coefficient was used to measure tumor-blood repertoire similarity, and groups were compared with two-tailed Wilcoxon tests in R. TCRdb stores this immuneACCESS table with in-frame sequences only. Part of the clones is absent; in the studies checked, under half of the shortfall reflects unresolved V genes, and no reason is known for the rest. The DNA was the basis for D and trimming; V, J and clone size are from that table. The sample records some 72,000 clones, 82% of which are singletons. The ten largest account for 5.8% of the sample.

Sequences MNHEY (CDR1) and SMNVEV (CDR2) are obtained from the germline V gene (reference sequence). V is pared back by 4 bases and J by 3 bases, with 16 bases lying between the germline termini. Measured from the cysteine to the phenylalanine, the CDR3 is 16 residues long. The read is trimmed to its CDR3 DNA, 48 bases read in frame from base 1. The origin of this receptor is a man between 60 and 75 years old with renal cell carcinoma. Here the sequenced sample was blood, taken from a patient whose treatment included radiotherapy and nephrectomy. This chain is built from TRBV27 and TRBJ2-1, with the identity of the D gene unclear. The CDR3 in this case is CASSSPPYGIYNEQFF. The DNA is as follows: TGTGCCAGCAGTTCCCCCCCATACGGCATCTACAATGAGCAGTTCTTC.